This TCR beta chain was identified during a study of blood T cell repertoires in COVID-19. Study-wide background: Acute and convalescent COVID-19 samples came from the United States, Italy and Spain. From T cells, B-cell-depleted T cells, or PBMCs came the material, which was cDNA or gDNA.

Authors' analysis steps: Cell counts per sample came from amplifying reference gene primers. TCRdb's table, derived via immunoSEQ multiplex PCR, lists solely in-frame clones and lacks some. V, J and clone size reflect that table, while D and trimming were determined from the DNA. This table holds approximately 250,000 clones, nearly 85% found once. V lost 7 bases and J lost 5; bases outside the gene matches: 3. The V gene's germline CDR1 is DFQATT and CDR2 SNEGSKA (reference sequence). This CDR3 has 11 residues. Sequencing input: peripheral blood. This chain links TRBV20-1 with TRBJ2-5; the match to TRBD2 covers 8 bases. The TCR comes from a human donor in a cohort sampled during active COVID-19. This chain's CDR3 is CSGLATETQYF. CDR3 bases: TGCAGTGGACTAGCGACTGAGACCCAGTACTTC.